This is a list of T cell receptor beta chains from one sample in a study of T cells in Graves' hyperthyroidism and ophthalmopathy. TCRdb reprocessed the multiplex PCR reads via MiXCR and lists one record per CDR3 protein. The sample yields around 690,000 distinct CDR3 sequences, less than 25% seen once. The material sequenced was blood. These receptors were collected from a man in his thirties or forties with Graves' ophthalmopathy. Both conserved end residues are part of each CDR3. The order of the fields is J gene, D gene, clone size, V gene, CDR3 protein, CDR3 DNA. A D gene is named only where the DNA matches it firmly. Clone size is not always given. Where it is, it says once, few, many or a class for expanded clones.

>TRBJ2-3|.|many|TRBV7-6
CASSLGVDPESTDTQYF
TGTGCCAGCAGCTTAGGAGTGGATCCCGAGAGCACAGATACGCAGTATTTT
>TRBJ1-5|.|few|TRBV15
CATSRERINQPQHF
TGTGCCACCAGCAGAGAACGGATAAATCAGCCCCAGCATTTT
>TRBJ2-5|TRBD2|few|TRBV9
CASSVGTSSGQETQYF
TGTGCCAGCAGCGTCGGGACTAGCAGCGGTCAAGAGACCCAGTACTTC
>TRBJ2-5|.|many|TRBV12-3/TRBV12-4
CASSLQGWEETQYF
TGTGCCAGCAGTTTACAGGGTTGGGAAGAGACCCAGTACTTC
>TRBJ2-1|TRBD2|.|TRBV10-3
CAISESRREGDNEQFF
TGTGCCATCAGTGAGTCCCGGCGGGAGGGGGACAATGAGCAGTTCTTC
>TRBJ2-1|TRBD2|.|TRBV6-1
CASSEVGGRAFF
TGTGCCAGCAGTGAAGTGGGGGGGAGAGCGTTCTTC
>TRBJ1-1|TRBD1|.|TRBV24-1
CATSGPGQGGAEAFF
TGTGCCACCAGTGGACCCGGACAGGGCGGCGCTGAAGCTTTCTTT
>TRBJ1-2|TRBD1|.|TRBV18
CASSLTGGDGCTF
TGTGCCAGCTCACTAACAGGGGGCGATGGCTGCACCTTC
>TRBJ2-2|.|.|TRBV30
CAWSVGVLGSFTGELFF
TGTGCCTGGAGTGTAGGAGTCCTGGGATCGTTCACCGGGGAGCTGTTTTTT
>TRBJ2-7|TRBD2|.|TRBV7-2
CASSSHRIAGVYEQYF
TGTGCCAGCAGCTCCCACCGCATTGCGGGAGTATACGAGCAGTACTTC
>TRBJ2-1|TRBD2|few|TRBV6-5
CASSYGLGLAGFNEQFF
TGTGCCAGCAGTTACGGTCTAGGACTAGCGGGTTTCAATGAGCAGTTCTTC
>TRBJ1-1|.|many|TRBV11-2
CASSPGEGNTEAFF
TGTGCCAGCAGCCCGGGGGAGGGCAACACTGAAGCTTTCTTT
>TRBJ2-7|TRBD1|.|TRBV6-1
CASKAGGQYEQYF
TGTGCCAGCAAGGCAGGGGGCCAGTACGAGCAGTACTTC
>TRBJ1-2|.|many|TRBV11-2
CASSLDRAVDGYTF
TGTGCCAGCAGCTTAGATCGCGCCGTAGATGGCTACACCTTC
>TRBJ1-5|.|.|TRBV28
CASNQGSSNQPQHF
TGTGCCAGCAACCAGGGGTCCAGCAATCAGCCCCAGCATTTT
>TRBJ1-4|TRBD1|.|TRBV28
CASRRQGATNEKLFF
TGTGCCAGCAGACGACAGGGGGCCACTAATGAAAAACTGTTTTTT
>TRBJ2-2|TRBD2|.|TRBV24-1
CATSDLGGGAGELTGELFF
TGTGCCACCAGTGATTTAGGGGGAGGAGCGGGAGAACTCACCGGGGAGCTGTTTTTT
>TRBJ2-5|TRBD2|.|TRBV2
CASKLGRAVETQYF
TGTGCCAGCAAATTGGGGAGGGCGGTTGAGACCCAGTACTTC
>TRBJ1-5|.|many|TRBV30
CAWSAPFNQPQHF
TGTGCCTGGAGTGCTCCCTTCAATCAGCCCCAGCATTTT
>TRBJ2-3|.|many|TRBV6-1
CASSLGGKISTDTQYF
TGTGCCAGCAGCCTGGGGGGTAAGATCAGCACAGATACGCAGTATTTT
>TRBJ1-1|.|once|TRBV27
CASSKSGLRGFPRGTEAFF
TGTGCCAGCAGCAAATCCGGTCTCAGGGGTTTTCCGCGAGGCACTGAAGCTTTCTTT
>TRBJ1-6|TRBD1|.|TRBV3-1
CASSQGDRGNGNSPLHF
TGTGCCAGCAGCCAGGGGGACAGGGGGAATGGTAATTCACCCCTCCACTTT
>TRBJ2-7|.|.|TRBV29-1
CSVEGTAGTYEQYF
TGCAGCGTTGAAGGGACGGCTGGCACCTACGAGCAGTACTTC
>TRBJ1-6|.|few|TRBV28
CASTDRGYNSPLHF
TGTGCCAGCACTGATCGGGGGTATAATTCACCCCTCCACTTT
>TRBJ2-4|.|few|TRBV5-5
CASSLAGGLGDIQYF
TGTGCCAGCAGCTTGGCAGGAGGCCTGGGAGACATTCAGTACTTC
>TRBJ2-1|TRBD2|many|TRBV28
CASRDRTSGSVHNEQFF
TGTGCCAGCAGGGACCGGACTAGCGGGAGTGTCCACAATGAGCAGTTCTTC
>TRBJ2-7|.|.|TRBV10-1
CASSESGSRGIYEQYF
TGCGCCAGCAGTGAGTCGGGAAGCAGGGGTATCTACGAGCAGTACTTC
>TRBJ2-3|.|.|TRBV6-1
CASSHPWLVIADTDTQYF
TGTGCCAGCAGTCACCCTTGGTTGGTGATAGCGGACACAGATACGCAGTATTTT
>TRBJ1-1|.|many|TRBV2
CASRVRDRTEAFF
TGTGCCAGCAGGGTTCGGGATAGGACTGAAGCTTTCTTT
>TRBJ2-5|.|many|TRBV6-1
CASSLDGLLGTQYF
TGTGCCAGCAGTCTAGACGGCCTCTTGGGGACCCAGTACTTC
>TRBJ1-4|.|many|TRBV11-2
CASSLTVGSNEKLFF
TGTGCCAGCAGCTTAACAGTTGGATCTAATGAAAAACTGTTTTTT
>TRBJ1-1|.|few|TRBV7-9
CASDSSPEMNTEAFF
TGTGCCAGTGACAGCAGTCCTGAAATGAACACTGAAGCTTTCTTT
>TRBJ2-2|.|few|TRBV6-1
CASRDRVRNTGELFF
TGTGCCAGCAGGGACCGGGTCCGGAACACCGGGGAGCTGTTTTTT
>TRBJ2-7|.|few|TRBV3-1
CASSQDSVGEQYF
TGTGCCAGCAGCCAAGATAGTGTCGGAGAGCAGTACTTC
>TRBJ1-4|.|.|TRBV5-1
CASSVDVRANEKLFF
TGTGCCAGCAGCGTAGACGTCAGGGCTAATGAAAAACTGTTTTTT
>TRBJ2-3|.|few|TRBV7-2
CASSLSPGLDTDTQYF
TGTGCCAGCAGCTTATCACCGGGACTTGACACAGATACGCAGTATTTT
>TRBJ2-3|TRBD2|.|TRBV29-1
CSVEDWSGGPATQYF
TGCAGCGTTGAAGATTGGTCGGGGGGACCGGCTACGCAGTATTTT
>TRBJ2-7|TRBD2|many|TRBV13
CASRPGTSVVEQYF
TGTGCCAGCAGACCCGGGACTAGCGTAGTCGAGCAGTACTTC
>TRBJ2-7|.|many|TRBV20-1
CSARAPWGGMTGPNEQYF
TGCAGTGCTAGAGCGCCGTGGGGGGGAATGACAGGGCCTAACGAGCAGTACTTC
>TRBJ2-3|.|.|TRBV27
CASSFSPSHTQYF
TGTGCCAGCAGTTTTTCTCCGTCACATACGCAGTATTTT
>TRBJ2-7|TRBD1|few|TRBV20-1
CSAQDREYYEQYF
TGCAGTGCTCAAGACAGGGAATACTACGAGCAGTACTTC
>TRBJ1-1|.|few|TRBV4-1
CASSQGDRLNTEAFF
TGCGCCAGCAGCCAAGGAGACAGGTTGAACACTGAAGCTTTCTTT
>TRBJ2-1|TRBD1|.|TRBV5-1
CASSLGQGVVDEQFF
TGCGCCAGCAGCTTGGGACAGGGGGTGGTGGATGAGCAGTTCTTC
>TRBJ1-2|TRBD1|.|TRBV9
CASNRRGGTELANYGYTF
TGTGCCAGCAACCGTAGAGGGGGCACGGAGTTAGCTAACTATGGCTACACCTTC
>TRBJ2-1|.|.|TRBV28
CASSFLLANEQFF
TGTGCCAGCAGTTTCCTTTTAGCCAATGAGCAGTTCTTC
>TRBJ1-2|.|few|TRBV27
CASSLSPRGGYTF
TGTGCCAGCAGTTTATCGCCTAGGGGCGGCTACACCTTC
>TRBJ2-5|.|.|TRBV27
CASSFGAASETQYF
TGTGCCAGCAGTTTTGGAGCAGCCTCAGAGACCCAGTACTTC